This T cell receptor beta chain was sequenced during a study of blood T cell repertoires in COVID-19. Study-level background: From T cells, B-cell-depleted T cells, or PBMCs came the material, which was cDNA or gDNA.

The CDR3 is made up of 16 amino acids. Per the germline V gene, CDR1 is KGHSH and CDR2 is LQKENI. Trimming cost V 3 bases and J 4 bases; bases outside gene matches: 9. As handled by the study authors: Amplification with reference gene primers provided the estimates of nucleated cell counts. TCRdb's table, derived via immunoSEQ multiplex PCR, lists solely in-frame clones and lacks some. V and J calls plus clone size are reproduced from that table; the DNA served to infer D and trimming. The table lists some 320,000 clones, 87% of them singletons. Material: peripheral blood. The chain joins TRBV18 to TRBJ2-5; 9 bases agree with TRBD1. The receptor comes from a woman aged 45-65 years who had recovered from COVID-19. Written as DNA, the CDR3 is TGTGCCAGCTCACCTTATACAGGGGGCTTAAGAGAGACCCAGTACTTC. Its protein product is CASSPYTGGLRETQYF.